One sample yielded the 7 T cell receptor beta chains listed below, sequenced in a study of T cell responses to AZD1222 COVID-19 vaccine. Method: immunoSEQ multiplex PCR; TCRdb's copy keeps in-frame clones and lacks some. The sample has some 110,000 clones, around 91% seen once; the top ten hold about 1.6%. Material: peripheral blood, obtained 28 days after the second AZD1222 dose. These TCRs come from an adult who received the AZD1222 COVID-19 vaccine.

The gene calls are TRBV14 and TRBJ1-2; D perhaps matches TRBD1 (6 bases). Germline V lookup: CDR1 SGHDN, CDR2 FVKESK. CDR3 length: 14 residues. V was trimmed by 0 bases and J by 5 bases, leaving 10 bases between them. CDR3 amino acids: CASSQEGGRYGYTF. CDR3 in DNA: TGTGCCAGCAGCCAAGAGGGGGGGCGTTATGGCTACACCTTC. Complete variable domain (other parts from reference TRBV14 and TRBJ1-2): EAGVTQFPSHSVIEKGQTVTLRCDPISGHDNLYWYRRVMGKEIKFLLHFVKESKQDESGMPNNRFLAERTGGTYSTLKVQPAELEDSGVYFCASSQEGGRYGYTFGSGTRLTVV.

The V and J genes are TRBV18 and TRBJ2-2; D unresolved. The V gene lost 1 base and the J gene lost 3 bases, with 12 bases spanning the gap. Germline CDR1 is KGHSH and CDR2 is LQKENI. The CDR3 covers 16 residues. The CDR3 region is CASSPQGSMDTGELFF. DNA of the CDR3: TGTGCCAGCTCACCACAGGGTTCCATGGACACCGGGGAGCTGTTTTTT.

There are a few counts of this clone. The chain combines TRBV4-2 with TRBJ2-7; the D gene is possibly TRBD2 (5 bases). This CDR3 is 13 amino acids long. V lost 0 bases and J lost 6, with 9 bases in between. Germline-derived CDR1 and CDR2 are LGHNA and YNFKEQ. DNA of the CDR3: TGTGCCAGCAGCCAAGATGCGAGGGCCGAGCAGTACTTC. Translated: CASSQDARAEQYF.

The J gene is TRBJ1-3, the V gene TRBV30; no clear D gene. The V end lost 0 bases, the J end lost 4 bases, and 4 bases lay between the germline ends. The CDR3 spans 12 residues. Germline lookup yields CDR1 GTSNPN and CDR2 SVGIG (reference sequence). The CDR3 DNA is TGTGCCTGGAGTGTAGGGGGAAACACCATATATTTT. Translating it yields CAWSVGGNTIYF.

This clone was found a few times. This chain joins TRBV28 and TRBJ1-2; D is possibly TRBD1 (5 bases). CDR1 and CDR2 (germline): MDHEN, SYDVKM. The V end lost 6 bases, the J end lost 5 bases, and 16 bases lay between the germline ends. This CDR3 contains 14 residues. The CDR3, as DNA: TGTGCCAGCAGAGAAGGGACGGAGCTGTATGGCTACACCTTC. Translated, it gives CASREGTELYGYTF.

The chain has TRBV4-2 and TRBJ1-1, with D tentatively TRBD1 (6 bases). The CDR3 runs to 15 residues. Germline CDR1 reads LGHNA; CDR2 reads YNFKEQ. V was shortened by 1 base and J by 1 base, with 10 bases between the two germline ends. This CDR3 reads CASSQAGTSNTEAFF. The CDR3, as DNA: TGTGCCAGCAGCCAAGCCGGGACATCGAACACTGAAGCTTTCTTT.

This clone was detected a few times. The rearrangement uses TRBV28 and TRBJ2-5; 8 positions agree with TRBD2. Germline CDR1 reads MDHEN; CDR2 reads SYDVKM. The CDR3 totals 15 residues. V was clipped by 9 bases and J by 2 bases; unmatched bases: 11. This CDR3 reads CASTPPGRVQETQYF. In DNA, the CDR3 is TGTGCCAGTACTCCCCCCGGGAGGGTACAAGAGACCCAGTACTTC.